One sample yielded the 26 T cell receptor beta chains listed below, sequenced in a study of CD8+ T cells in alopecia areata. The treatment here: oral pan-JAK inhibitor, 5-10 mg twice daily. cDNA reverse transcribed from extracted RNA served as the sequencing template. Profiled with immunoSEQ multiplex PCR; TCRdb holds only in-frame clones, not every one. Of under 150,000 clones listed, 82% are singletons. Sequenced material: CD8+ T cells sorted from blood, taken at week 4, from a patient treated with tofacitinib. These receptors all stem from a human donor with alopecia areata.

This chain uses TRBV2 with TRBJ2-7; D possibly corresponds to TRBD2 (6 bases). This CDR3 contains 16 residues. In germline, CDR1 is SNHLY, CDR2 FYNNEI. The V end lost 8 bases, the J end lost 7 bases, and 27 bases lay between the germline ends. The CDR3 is CASEGLLRAVRGEQYF. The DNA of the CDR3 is TGTGCCAGCGAGGGACTCCTCCGGGCCGTCCGGGGGGAGCAGTACTTC.

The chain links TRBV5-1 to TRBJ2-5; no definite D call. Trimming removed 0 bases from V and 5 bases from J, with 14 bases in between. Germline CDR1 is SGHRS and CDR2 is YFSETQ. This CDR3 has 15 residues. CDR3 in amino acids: CASSLGASREETQYF. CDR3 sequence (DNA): TGCGCCAGCAGCTTGGGAGCCAGCAGAGAGGAGACCCAGTACTTC.

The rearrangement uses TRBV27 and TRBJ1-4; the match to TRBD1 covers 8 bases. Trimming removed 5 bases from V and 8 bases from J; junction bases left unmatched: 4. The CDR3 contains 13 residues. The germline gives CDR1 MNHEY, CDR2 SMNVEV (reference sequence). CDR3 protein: CASSISGGEKLFF. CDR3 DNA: TGTGCCAGCAGTATTTCAGGGGGCGAAAAACTGTTTTTT.

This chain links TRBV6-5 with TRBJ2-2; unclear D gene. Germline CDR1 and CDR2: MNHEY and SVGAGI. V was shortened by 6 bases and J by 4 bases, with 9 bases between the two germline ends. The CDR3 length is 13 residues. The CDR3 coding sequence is TGTGCCAGCAGGCCCGGTTTCACCGGGGAGCTGTTTTTT. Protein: CASRPGFTGELFF.

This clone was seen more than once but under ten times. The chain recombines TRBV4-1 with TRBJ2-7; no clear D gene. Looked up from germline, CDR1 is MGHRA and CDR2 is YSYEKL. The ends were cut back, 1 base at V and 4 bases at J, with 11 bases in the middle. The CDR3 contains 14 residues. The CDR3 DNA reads TGCGCCAGCAGCCAAGCTCCTCTGGTTTACGAGCAGTACTTC. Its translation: CASSQAPLVYEQYF.

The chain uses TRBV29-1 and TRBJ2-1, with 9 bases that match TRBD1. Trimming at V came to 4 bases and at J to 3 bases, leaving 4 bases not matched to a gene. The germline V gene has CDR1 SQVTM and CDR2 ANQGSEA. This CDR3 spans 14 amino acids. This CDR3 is CSVAGTGRYNEQFF. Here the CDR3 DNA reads TGCAGCGTTGCCGGGACAGGGCGCTACAATGAGCAGTTCTTC.

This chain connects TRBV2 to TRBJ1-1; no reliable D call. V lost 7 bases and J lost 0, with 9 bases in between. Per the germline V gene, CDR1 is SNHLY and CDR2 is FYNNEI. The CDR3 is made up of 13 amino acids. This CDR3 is CASKGGMNTEAFF. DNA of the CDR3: TGTGCCAGCAAAGGTGGGATGAACACTGAAGCTTTCTTT.

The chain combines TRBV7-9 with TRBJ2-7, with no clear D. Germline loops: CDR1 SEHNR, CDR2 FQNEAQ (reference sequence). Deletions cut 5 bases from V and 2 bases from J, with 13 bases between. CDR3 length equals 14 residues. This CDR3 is CASSRATSPYEQYF. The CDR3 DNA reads TGTGCCAGCAGCCGGGCAACCTCACCCTACGAGCAGTACTTC.

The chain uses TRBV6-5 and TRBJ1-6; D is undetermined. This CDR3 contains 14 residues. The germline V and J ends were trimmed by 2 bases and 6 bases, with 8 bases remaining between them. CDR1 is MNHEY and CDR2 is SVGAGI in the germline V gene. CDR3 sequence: CASSYGGPNSPLHF. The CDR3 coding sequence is TGTGCCAGCAGTTACGGAGGTCCTAATTCACCCCTCCACTTT.

In DNA form, the CDR3 reads TGTGCCAGCAGCCAAGACTCGGGACAGAGCTACGAGCAGTACTTC. Translation gives CASSQDSGQSYEQYF. V usage is TRBV4-2 and J usage is TRBJ2-7, with 7 bases matching TRBD1. Germline loops: CDR1 LGHNA, CDR2 YNFKEQ. The length of the CDR3 is 15 residues. V was pared by 0 bases and J by 3 bases, with 5 bases of the junction left unmatched.

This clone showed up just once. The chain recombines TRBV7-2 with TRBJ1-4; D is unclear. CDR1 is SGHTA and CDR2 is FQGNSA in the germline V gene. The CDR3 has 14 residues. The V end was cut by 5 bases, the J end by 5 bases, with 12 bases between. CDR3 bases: TGTGCCAGCAGCGAAGGGCTCGGGAATGAAAAACTGTTTTTT. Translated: CASSEGLGNEKLFF.

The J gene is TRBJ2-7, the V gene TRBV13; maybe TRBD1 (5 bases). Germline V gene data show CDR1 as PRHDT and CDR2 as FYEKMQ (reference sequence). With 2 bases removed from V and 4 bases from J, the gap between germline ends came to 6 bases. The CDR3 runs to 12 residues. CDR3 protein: CASSLKGYEQYF. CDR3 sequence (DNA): TGTGCCAGCAGCTTAAAGGGGTACGAGCAGTACTTC.

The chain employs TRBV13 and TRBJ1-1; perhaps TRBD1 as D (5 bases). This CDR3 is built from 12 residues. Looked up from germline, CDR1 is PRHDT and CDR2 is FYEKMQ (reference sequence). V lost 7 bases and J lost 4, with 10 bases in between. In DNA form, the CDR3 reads TGTGCCAGCAAAGGGGAAGGCACTGAAGCTTTCTTT. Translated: CASKGEGTEAFF.

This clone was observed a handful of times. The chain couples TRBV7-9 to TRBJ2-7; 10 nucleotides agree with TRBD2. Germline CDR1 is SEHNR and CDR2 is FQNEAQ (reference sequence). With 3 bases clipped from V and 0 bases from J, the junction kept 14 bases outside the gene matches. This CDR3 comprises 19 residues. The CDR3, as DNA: TGTGCCAGCAGCTTGCCCCGTTCTAGCGGGGGCCTTAGCTCCTACGAGCAGTACTTC. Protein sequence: CASSLPRSSGGLSSYEQYF.

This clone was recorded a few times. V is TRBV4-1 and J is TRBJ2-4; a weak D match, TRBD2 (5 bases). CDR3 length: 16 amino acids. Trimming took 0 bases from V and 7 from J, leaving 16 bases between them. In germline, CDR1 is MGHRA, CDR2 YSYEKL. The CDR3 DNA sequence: TGCGCCAGCAGCCAAGAAAGGTCGGGGTATGTGAACATTCAGTACTTC. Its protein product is CASSQERSGYVNIQYF.

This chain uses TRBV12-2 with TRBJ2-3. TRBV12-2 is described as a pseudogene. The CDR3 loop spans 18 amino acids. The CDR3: CASRLEKSAPTRTDTQYF. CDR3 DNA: TGTGCAAGTCGCTTAGAGAAATCGGCGCCAACCCGGACAGATACGCAGTATTTT.

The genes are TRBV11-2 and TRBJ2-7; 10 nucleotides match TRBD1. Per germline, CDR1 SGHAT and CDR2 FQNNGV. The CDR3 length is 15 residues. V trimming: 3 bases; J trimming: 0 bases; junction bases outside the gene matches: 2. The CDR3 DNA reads TGTGCCAGCAGCTTCGACAGGGGGCCCTCCTACGAGCAGTACTTC. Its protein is CASSFDRGPSYEQYF.

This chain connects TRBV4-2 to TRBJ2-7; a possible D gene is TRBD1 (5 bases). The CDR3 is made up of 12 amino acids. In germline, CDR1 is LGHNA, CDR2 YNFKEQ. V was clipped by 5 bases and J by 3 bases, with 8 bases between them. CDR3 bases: TGTGCCAGCAGCTCCGACAGCTACGAGCAGTACTTC. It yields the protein CASSSDSYEQYF.

Here the CDR3 DNA reads TGTGCCAGCAGTCCCCTCCCCTTATACGAGCAGTACTTC. This translates into CASSPLPLYEQYF. The V call is TRBV27, the J call TRBJ2-7, with D uncertain. V lost 5 bases, J lost 4 bases, and 12 bases lay in between. The CDR3 has 13 amino acids. Germline CDR1 is MNHEY and CDR2 is SMNVEV (reference sequence).

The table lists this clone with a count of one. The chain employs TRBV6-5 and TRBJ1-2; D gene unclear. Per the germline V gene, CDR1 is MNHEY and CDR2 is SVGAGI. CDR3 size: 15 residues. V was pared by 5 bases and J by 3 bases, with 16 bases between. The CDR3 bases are TGTGCCAGCAGTCCCCTCCGGGAAGCATACTATGGCTACACCTTC. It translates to CASSPLREAYYGYTF.

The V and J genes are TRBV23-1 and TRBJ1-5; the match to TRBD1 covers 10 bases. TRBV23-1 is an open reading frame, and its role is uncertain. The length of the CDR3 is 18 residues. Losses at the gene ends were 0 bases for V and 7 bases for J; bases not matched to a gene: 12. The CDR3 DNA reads TGCGCCAGCAGTCAATCTCCAACCGGGACAGGGGTGGGGCAGCCCCAGCATTTT. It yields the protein CASSQSPTGTGVGQPQHF.

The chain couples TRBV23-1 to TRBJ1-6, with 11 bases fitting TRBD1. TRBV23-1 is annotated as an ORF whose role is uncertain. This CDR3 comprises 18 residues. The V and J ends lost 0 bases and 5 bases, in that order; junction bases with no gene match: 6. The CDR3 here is CASSQSEGQGANNSPLHF. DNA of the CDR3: TGCGCCAGCAGTCAATCGGAAGGACAGGGGGCGAATAATTCACCCCTCCACTTT.

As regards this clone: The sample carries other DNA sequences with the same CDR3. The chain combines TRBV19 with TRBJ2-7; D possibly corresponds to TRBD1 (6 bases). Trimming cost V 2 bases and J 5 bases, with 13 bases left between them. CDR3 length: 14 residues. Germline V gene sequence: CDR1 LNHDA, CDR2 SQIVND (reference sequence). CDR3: CASSIQGHGDEQYF. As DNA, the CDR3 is TGTGCCAGTAGTATACAGGGGCATGGGGACGAGCAGTACTTC.

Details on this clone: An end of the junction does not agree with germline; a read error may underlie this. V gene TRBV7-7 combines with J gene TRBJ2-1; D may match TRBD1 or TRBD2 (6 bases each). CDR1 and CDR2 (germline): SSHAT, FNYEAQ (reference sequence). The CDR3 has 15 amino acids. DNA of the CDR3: TGTGCTAGCAGCTTAGCGATCGGGGGCACGCATGAGCAGTTCTTC. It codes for CASSLAIGGTHEQFF. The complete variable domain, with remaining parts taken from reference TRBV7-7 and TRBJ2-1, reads GAGVSQSPRYKVTKRGQDVTLRCDPISSHATLYWYQQALGQGPEFLTYFNYEAQPDKSGLPSDRFSAERPEGSISTLTIQRTEQRDSAMYRCASSLAIGGTHEQFFGPGTRLTVL.

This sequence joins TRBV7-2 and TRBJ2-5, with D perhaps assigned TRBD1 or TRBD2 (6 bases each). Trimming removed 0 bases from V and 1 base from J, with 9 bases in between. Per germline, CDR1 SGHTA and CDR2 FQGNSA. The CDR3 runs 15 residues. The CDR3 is CASSLAGGLQETQYF. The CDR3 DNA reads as TGTGCCAGCAGCTTAGCGGGGGGCCTCCAAGAGACCCAGTACTTC.

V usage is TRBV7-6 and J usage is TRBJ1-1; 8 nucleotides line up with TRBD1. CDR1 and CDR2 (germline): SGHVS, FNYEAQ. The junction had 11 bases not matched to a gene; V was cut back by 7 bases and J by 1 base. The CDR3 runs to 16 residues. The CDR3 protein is CASTDLDREGNTEAFF. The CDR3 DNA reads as TGTGCCAGCACCGATTTGGACAGGGAGGGGAACACTGAAGCTTTCTTT.